Sequencing of this T cell receptor (beta chain) was carried out in a study of technical replicates of blood from a few donors. The protocol was immunoSEQ multiplex PCR, while the TCRdb copy is restricted to in-frame clones and leaves out a portion. The sample holds about 81,000 clones, roughly 77% seen once. This CDR3 region has 15 residues. With 6 bases clipped from V and 4 bases from J, the junction kept 8 bases outside the gene matches. CDR1 and CDR2 (germline): LGHNT, FRNRAP. The clonotype was recovered from a human donor in good health. Some clones in this sample may be carry-over from other donors' samples. Sequencing was performed on PBMCs. The chain employs TRBV12-5 and TRBJ1-2, with 10 bases aligning to TRBD1. Here the CDR3 reads CASGSDRGKVYGYTF. The CDR3, as DNA: TGTGCTAGTGGCTCGGACAGGGGGAAGGTCTATGGCTACACCTTC.